The present entry profiles one T cell receptor (beta chain) with its context. The authors' processing: Reference gene primers were amplified, and this amplification served to estimate nucleated cell counts. The repertoire was sequenced with immunoSEQ multiplex PCR; TCRdb's copy has only in-frame clones and lacks some. V, J and clone size are taken as reported in that table, and D and trimming were inferred from the DNA itself. The top ten clones hold more than 2% of a sample with some 130,000 clones, roughly 80% of them seen once. There are 13 residues in the CDR3. From germline, CDR1 is KGHSH and CDR2 LQKENI. The germline V and J ends were trimmed by 6 bases and 3 bases, with 11 bases remaining between them. This sample stems from a study of blood T cell repertoires in COVID-19.

This chain joins TRBV18 and TRBJ1-1, with D possibly matching TRBD1 (6 bases). The specimen sequenced was PBMCs or T cells enriched from blood (not recorded which). This TCR was sampled from a man aged 40-49 years with acute COVID-19. The CDR3 DNA reads as TGTGCCAGCTCCGAAAACAGGGACACTGAAGCTTTCTTT. This sequence encodes CASSENRDTEAFF.